The 21 T cell receptor beta chains in this list originate from one sample, sequenced in a study of blood T cells in healthy people across ages. Sample-barcoded 5' priming and a J-beta primer mix drove a second PCR of about 7 to 11 cycles. TCRdb fed the 5' RACE reads into MiXCR, producing one record per CDR3 protein. The sample includes fewer than 800,000 distinct CDR3 sequences, around 49% of them seen just once. Sample: blood. These receptors all stem from a woman in her sixties or seventies in good health.

The chain recombines TRBV20-1 with TRBJ2-3; a possible D gene is TRBD2 (7 bases). The germline V gene encodes CDR1 DFQATT and CDR2 SNEGSKA (reference sequence). The CDR3 runs 14 residues. Trimming stripped 7 bases from V and 9 bases from J, with 23 bases between. CDR3: CSGEGGEGRDTQYF. The CDR3 nucleotides are TGCAGTGGGGAAGGGGGGGAGGGCCGTGACACGCAGTATTTT.

The CDR3 is CAISDPAVERVGTDTQYF. As DNA, the CDR3 is TGTGCCATCAGTGACCCAGCGGTAGAAAGGGTGGGGACAGATACGCAGTATTTT. The chain uses TRBV10-3 and TRBJ2-3; D is possibly TRBD2 (5 bases). The CDR3 is 18 residues long. V lost 3 bases and J lost 3, with 22 bases in between. CDR1 and CDR2 from the germline V gene are ENHRY and SYGVKD.

The chain recombines TRBV7-7 with TRBJ2-1; D perhaps matches TRBD1 (6 bases). Near its end, the DNA agrees better with TRBJ2-7, so the J call may be wrong. This CDR3 is built from 19 residues. Germline loops: CDR1 SSHAT, CDR2 FNYEAQ (reference sequence). CDR3 sequence: CASSTYPLGARPTYNEQYF. As DNA, the CDR3 is TGTGCCAGCAGCACCTATCCGTTGGGGGCCCGCCCTACCTACAATGAGCAGTACTTC.

The rearrangement links TRBV29-1 to TRBJ2-7, with D possibly TRBD2 on 6 matching bases. Germline CDR1 reads SQVTM; CDR2 reads ANQGSEA. The CDR3 length is 15 residues. V lost 5 bases and J 2 bases, leaving 19 bases between the germline ends. The CDR3 here is CSVRRGTGGTYEQYF. The CDR3 DNA is TGCAGCGTTCGTCGCGGGACTGGCGGGACCTACGAGCAGTACTTC.

This rearrangement joins TRBV2 to TRBJ2-1; possible D gene TRBD2, 6 bases. The V end was cut by 6 bases, the J end by 5 bases, with 20 bases between. The CDR3 length is 16 residues. Germline CDR1 reads SNHLY; CDR2 reads FYNNEI. The CDR3 protein is CASSEDRGGIHNEQFF. CDR3 in DNA: TGTGCCAGCAGCGAGGACCGCGGCGGGATCCACAATGAGCAGTTCTTC.

The chain carries TRBV7-2 and TRBJ2-1; 7 positions agree with TRBD2. The CDR3 is made up of 16 amino acids. Germline values: CDR1 SGHTA, CDR2 FQGNSA. Losses at the gene ends were 2 bases for V and 0 bases for J; bases not matched to a gene: 4. In nucleotides, the CDR3 is TGTGCCAGCAGCTTAATAGCGGGTAGCTCCTACAATGAGCAGTTCTTC. It specifies CASSLIAGSSYNEQFF.

This clonotype was seen more than once but under ten times. The chain has TRBV27 and TRBJ2-1, with 7 bases aligning to TRBD2. J was trimmed by 7 bases and V by 2 bases; bases with no gene match: 8. The CDR3 consists of 15 residues. Looked up from germline, CDR1 is MNHEY and CDR2 is SMNVEV (reference sequence). CDR3: CASSLRTRDPNEQFF. CDR3 DNA sequence: TGTGCCAGCAGTTTAAGGACTAGAGATCCTAATGAGCAGTTCTTC.

This clonotype was picked up a small number of times. V gene TRBV27 combines with J gene TRBJ2-7; perhaps TRBD1 as D (6 bases). Per the germline V gene, CDR1 is MNHEY and CDR2 is SMNVEV (reference sequence). CDR3 length: 13 amino acids. Trimming cost V 10 bases and J 0 bases, with 13 bases left between them. CDR3 loop: CATGQSSSYEQYF. The DNA of the CDR3 is TGTGCCACCGGACAGTCAAGCTCCTACGAGCAGTACTTC.

The chain couples TRBV4-3 to TRBJ2-3, with 10 bases fitting TRBD1. This CDR3 has 18 residues. V lost 1 base, J lost 2 bases, and 9 bases stayed unmatched. Germline V gives CDR1 LGHNA, CDR2 YSLEER. CDR3 region: CASSQGTGGLVITDTQYF. DNA of the CDR3: TGCGCCAGCAGCCAAGGGACAGGGGGTTTGGTAATCACAGATACGCAGTATTTT.

This clonotype was detected only a few times. This chain joins TRBV6-1 and TRBJ2-6; D gene uncertain. This CDR3 is built from 14 residues. V lost 10 bases and J lost 0, with 10 bases in between. The V gene's germline CDR1 is MNHNS and CDR2 SASEGT. Here the CDR3 reads CATTYSSGANVLTF. The CDR3 nucleotides read TGTGCCACGACTTACAGCTCTGGGGCCAACGTCCTGACTTTC.

This clonotype occurred once. The chain uses TRBV14 and TRBJ1-5; the D is unclear. Trimming took 0 bases from V and 4 from J, leaving 25 bases between them. The CDR3 is made up of 20 amino acids. The germline CDR1 and CDR2 sequences are SGHDN and FVKESK. CDR3 residues: CASSQELALGWPKTNQPQHF. The CDR3, as DNA: TGTGCCAGCAGCCAAGAATTGGCCTTAGGGTGGCCTAAAACAAATCAGCCCCAGCATTTT.

This clonotype was observed a few times. This chain uses TRBV7-2 with TRBJ2-1, with 11 bases that match TRBD1. Germline trimming cut 5 bases from V and 15 bases from J; bases unmatched to any gene: 15. The CDR3 is 15 residues long. Per the germline V gene, CDR1 is SGHTA and CDR2 is FQGNSA. CDR3 residues: CASSLRPGQGERAFF. In DNA, the CDR3 is TGTGCCAGCAGCCTCAGACCGGGACAGGGGGAGAGAGCGTTCTTC. Looking up the rest from reference TRBV7-2 and TRBJ2-1 gives the full variable domain: GAGVSQSPSNKVTEKGKDVELRCDPISGHTALYWYRQSLGQGLEFLIYFQGNSAPDKSGLPSDRFSAERTGGSVSTLTIQRTQQEDSAVYLCASSLRPGQGERAFFGPGTRLTVL.

The chain is built from TRBV15 and TRBJ2-5; possibly TRBD1 or TRBD2 for D (6 bases each). CDR1 is LNHNV and CDR2 is YYDKDF in the germline V gene (reference sequence). V lost 2 bases and J lost 1, with 14 bases in between. The CDR3 contains 16 residues. CDR3 region: CATSRPRGGFQETQYF. In nucleotides, the CDR3 is TGTGCCACCAGCAGACCACGAGGGGGGTTCCAAGAGACCCAGTACTTC.

This clonotype came up many times. J is TRBJ2-3 and V is TRBV4-2; possibly TRBD1 for D (6 bases). The CDR3 has 14 amino acids. CDR1 is LGHNA, CDR2 YNFKEQ, per germline. V lost 4 bases to trimming and J lost 1 base, with 9 bases between them. CDR3 bases: TGTGCCAGCAGCCCGGGACAACGCACAGATACGCAGTATTTT. Protein sequence: CASSPGQRTDTQYF.

V usage is TRBV5-1 and J usage is TRBJ2-5; D call uncertain. This CDR3 region has 14 residues. CDR1 is SGHRS and CDR2 is YFSETQ in the germline V gene. Trimming removed 0 bases from V and 5 bases from J, with 11 bases in between. CDR3 bases: TGCGCCAGCAGCTTGGCAATGCGTGGGGAGACCCAGTACTTC. This encodes CASSLAMRGETQYF.

V gene TRBV20-1 combines with J gene TRBJ2-7; 7 bases match TRBD1. Trimming took 2 bases from V and 6 from J; bases not matched to a gene: 22. CDR1 is DFQATT, CDR2 SNEGSKA, per germline (reference sequence). The CDR3 totals 18 residues. Here the CDR3 reads CSARFRRSDSRSGGEQYF. The CDR3 DNA reads as TGCAGTGCTAGATTCCGACGCTCGGACTCCCGGTCAGGGGGCGAGCAGTACTTC.

There are a few counts of this clonotype. The chain combines TRBV5-1 with TRBJ2-5, with D tentatively TRBD1 (5 bases). CDR1 and CDR2 from the germline V gene are SGHRS and YFSETQ. V lost 4 bases and J lost 4, with 8 bases in between. This CDR3 comprises 12 residues. CDR3 nucleotides: TGCGCCAGCAGCATAGGGGTAGAGACCCAGTACTTC. Translated, it gives CASSIGVETQYF.

The gene calls are TRBV6-6 and TRBJ2-2, with a weak D call TRBD2 (5 bases). This CDR3 has 14 residues. The germline gives CDR1 MNHNY, CDR2 SVGAGI (reference sequence). The ends were cut back, 11 bases at V and 2 bases at J, with 15 bases in the middle. This CDR3 reads CACNGGLNTGELFF. For the CDR3, the DNA is TGTGCCTGCAACGGAGGCCTTAACACCGGGGAGCTGTTTTTT.

The rearrangement links TRBV13 to TRBJ2-3; 10 nucleotides match TRBD2. Germline V CDR1 and CDR2: PRHDT, FYEKMQ (reference sequence). The CDR3 loop spans 16 amino acids. V shed 3 bases, J shed 8 bases, and the junction held 11 bases outside the gene matches. CDR3 protein: CASSLGPGLAPGTQYF. CDR3 DNA sequence: TGTGCCAGCAGCTTGGGACCGGGACTAGCGCCGGGTACGCAGTATTTT.

The chain carries TRBV7-2 and TRBJ2-5, with D maybe TRBD2 (5 bases). The CDR3 has 14 amino acids. The V gene lost 5 bases and the J gene lost 2 bases, with 12 bases spanning the gap. Germline CDR1 is SGHTA and CDR2 is FQGNSA. The CDR3 DNA reads as TGTGCCAGCAGCCGACGAGCGGCGCAAGAGACCCAGTACTTC. Translated: CASSRRAAQETQYF.

This clonotype came up a few times. This chain links TRBV29-1 with TRBJ2-5, with 14 bases matching TRBD2. Trimming removed 7 bases from V and 11 bases from J; junction bases left unmatched: 15. CDR3 length: 15 amino acids. Germline-derived CDR1 and CDR2 are SQVTM and ANQGSEA. DNA for the CDR3: TGCAGCGGCACGACTAGCGGGAGGGCCTTTGGTGAGCAGTACTTC. Translation gives CSGTTSGRAFGEQYF.